The next 15 T cell receptor beta chains were all read from a single sample in a study of OX40 agonist ivuxolimab in advanced cancers. Profiled with immunoSEQ multiplex PCR; TCRdb holds only in-frame clones, not every one. Of 77,000 or so clones in the sample, approximately 87% were seen once. This specimen was CD4+ or CD8+ T cells sorted from blood, taken in a trial of the OX40 agonist ivuxolimab. These receptor sequences come from an adult with an advanced solid tumor such as melanoma, head and neck, liver or kidney cancer.

The V gene is TRBV6-6, the J gene TRBJ2-1, with 9 positions matching TRBD1. Looked up from germline, CDR1 is MNHNY and CDR2 is SVGAGI (reference sequence). The CDR3 is made up of 15 amino acids. J gave up 3 bases and V 8 bases, and 8 bases lay outside the gene matches. The CDR3 loop is CASAEGQGLYNEQFF. CDR3 bases: TGTGCCAGCGCGGAAGGACAGGGGCTCTACAATGAGCAGTTCTTC.

The J gene is TRBJ1-5, the V gene TRBV6-6; no reliable D call. Germline V gene lookup returns CDR1 MNHNY and CDR2 SVGAGI (reference sequence). V was trimmed by 7 bases and J by 6 bases, leaving 13 bases between them. The CDR3 loop spans 13 amino acids. CDR3 nucleotide sequence: TGTGCCAGCATTTTCTCGAAGGGTCAGCCCCAGCATTTT. Amino acids: CASIFSKGQPQHF.

V is TRBV19 and J is TRBJ2-1; the D gene is possibly TRBD1 (6 bases). This CDR3 region has 16 residues. The V and J ends lost 4 bases and 0 bases respectively, with 13 bases between them. CDR1 is LNHDA, CDR2 SQIVND, per germline (reference sequence). The CDR3 reads CASSRDTSTSYNEQFF. CDR3 DNA: TGTGCCAGTAGTAGGGACACCAGTACCTCCTACAATGAGCAGTTCTTC.

This chain connects TRBV2 to TRBJ1-5, with a tentative D call TRBD1 (5 bases). The germline V gene encodes CDR1 SNHLY and CDR2 FYNNEI. There are 16 residues in the CDR3. The V end was cut by 4 bases, the J end by 2 bases, with 15 bases between. The DNA for the CDR3 is TGTGCCAGCAGTGGAGTTGGAGGAGGGGGCAATCAGCCCCAGCATTTT. It translates to CASSGVGGGGNQPQHF. The full variable domain, its missing parts supplied by reference TRBV2 and TRBJ1-5, is EPEVTQTPSHQVTQMGQEVILRCVPISNHLYFYWYRQILGQKVEFLVSFYNNEISEKSEIFDDQFSVERPDGSNFTLKIRSTKLEDSAMYFCASSGVGGGGNQPQHFGDGTRLSIL.

The chain couples TRBV30 to TRBJ2-2; the D is unclear. This CDR3 has 12 residues. CDR1 and CDR2 from the germline V gene are GTSNPN and SVGIG (reference sequence). V was clipped by 4 bases and J by 2 bases, with 5 bases between them. The CDR3 sequence: CAWTVNTGELFF. CDR3 bases: TGTGCCTGGACGGTTAACACCGGGGAGCTGTTTTTT. The full variable domain, rest sourced from reference TRBV30 and TRBJ2-2, is SQTIHQWPATLVQPVGSPLSLECTVEGTSNPNLYWYRQAAGRGLQLLFYSVGIGQISSEVPQNLSASRPQDRQFILSSKKLLLSDSGFYLCAWTVNTGELFFGEGSRLTVL.

CDR3 bases: TGTGCCAGCAGTTTATGGAGTCAACAGGGACGCTATGGCTACACCTTC. Translation gives CASSLWSQQGRYGYTF. The V call is TRBV28, the J call TRBJ1-2, with D possibly being TRBD1 (6 bases). Per the germline V gene, CDR1 is MDHEN and CDR2 is SYDVKM. The CDR3 contains 16 residues. The V and J ends lost 0 bases and 4 bases respectively, with 15 bases between them.

This clone occurred once. This chain uses TRBV9 with TRBJ2-1; 13 positions match TRBD2. V gave up 4 bases and J gave up 6 bases; unmatched junction bases: 7. The CDR3 totals 16 residues. In germline, CDR1 is SGDLS, CDR2 YYNGEE. CDR3 residues: CASSPRTSGSRNEQFF. The CDR3 DNA follows: TGTGCCAGCAGCCCTCGGACTAGCGGGAGCCGCAATGAGCAGTTCTTC. Together with reference TRBV9 and TRBJ2-1, the CDR3 gives the full variable domain: DSGVTQTPKHLITATGQRVTLRCSPRSGDLSVYWYQQSLDQGLQFLIQYYNGEERAKGNILERFSAQQFPDLHSELNLSSLELGDSALYFCASSPRTSGSRNEQFFGPGTRLTVL.

This clone was recorded once. The rearrangement uses TRBV18 and TRBJ1-1, with unresolved D. Between the trimmed V and J ends, which lost 4 bases and 5 bases, there was a span of 8 bases. The germline V gene has CDR1 KGHSH and CDR2 LQKENI. There are 12 residues in the CDR3. CDR3 DNA sequence: TGTGCCAGCTCACGGCCAATGACTGAAGCTTTCTTT. It yields the protein CASSRPMTEAFF.

This clone was seen only a few times. The V gene is TRBV2, the J gene TRBJ2-2, with 7 bases that match TRBD2. There are 16 residues in the CDR3. The germline V gene encodes CDR1 SNHLY and CDR2 FYNNEI. With V trimmed by 4 bases and J by 6 bases, 11 bases remained unmatched. The CDR3 sequence is CASSGLRTRSPGELFF. The CDR3 coding sequence is TGTGCCAGCAGTGGCCTCCGGACTAGGTCCCCCGGGGAGCTGTTTTTT.

The CDR3 DNA follows: TGTGCCAGCAGCCTGGCTTGGGCGACCAGAACCTACAATGAGCAGTTCTTC. Translation: CASSLAWATRTYNEQFF. J is TRBJ2-1 and V is TRBV7-8; D uncertain. Trimming cost V 5 bases and J 2 bases, with 19 bases left between them. The CDR3 is made up of 17 amino acids. Looked up from germline, CDR1 is SGHVS and CDR2 is FQNEAQ.

This chain links TRBV30 with TRBJ1-1; D remains ambiguous. The CDR3 has 14 amino acids. Germline CDR1 reads GTSNPN; CDR2 reads SVGIG (reference sequence). The V end was cut by 4 bases, the J end by 1 base, with 13 bases between. Here the CDR3 DNA reads TGTGCCTGGACCCCGCTAAATGGGAACACTGAAGCTTTCTTT. This translates into CAWTPLNGNTEAFF.

The chain links TRBV4-1 to TRBJ2-2, with 9 bases matching TRBD1. J lost 1 base, V lost 8 bases, and 2 bases had no gene match. In germline, CDR1 is MGHRA, CDR2 YSYEKL. CDR3 length equals 14 residues. CDR3 protein: CASSDRGNTGELFF. In DNA, the CDR3 is TGCGCCAGCTCGGACAGGGGGAACACCGGGGAGCTGTTTTTT.

This clone was detected once. The CDR3 DNA is TGTGCCAGCAGCTTAGGGGACAGGGCGGATACGCAGTATTTT. Its protein is CASSLGDRADTQYF. The chain uses TRBV7-2 and TRBJ2-3, with 9 bases matching TRBD1. V trimming: 1 base; J trimming: 6 bases; junction bases outside the gene matches: 2. Germline loops: CDR1 SGHTA, CDR2 FQGNSA. This CDR3 is built from 14 residues.

The chain links TRBV28 to TRBJ1-2; 9 nucleotides line up with TRBD1. This CDR3 region has 13 residues. The V gene's germline CDR1 is MDHEN and CDR2 SYDVKM. The V segment lost 6 bases and the J segment 2 bases; nucleotides outside the gene matches: 1. CDR3 coding DNA: TGTGCCAGCAGGGGACAGGGCAACTATGGCTACACCTTC. Its translation: CASRGQGNYGYTF.

V is TRBV6-6 and J is TRBJ2-1; either TRBD1 or TRBD2 may fit D (6 bases each). The V and J ends lost 0 bases and 10 bases respectively, with 7 bases between them. The CDR3 runs to 12 residues. The germline V gene encodes CDR1 MNHNY and CDR2 SVGAGI (reference sequence). The chain's CDR3 is CASSYSGGEQFF. CDR3 DNA: TGTGCCAGCAGTTACTCAGGGGGGGAGCAGTTCTTC.